This TCR beta chain was recorded in a study of T cell changes during pregnancy in multiple sclerosis. Losses at the gene ends were 0 bases for V and 7 bases for J; bases not matched to a gene: 5. Germline V gene lookup returns CDR1 LGHNA and CDR2 YNFKEQ. This CDR3 has 17 residues. Sequencing was performed with immunoSEQ multiplex PCR; in TCRdb, only in-frame clones are kept and a portion is missing. The top ten hold 0.3% to 0.45% of the sample, which has tens of thousands of clones, 94% seen once. This sequence originates from a female donor with multiple sclerosis, enrolled in a pregnancy study. The V and J genes are TRBV4-2 and TRBJ2-1, with 14 nucleotides matching TRBD2. This material consisted of CD4+ T cells from peripheral blood mononuclear cells, taken in the second trimester of pregnancy. CDR3 residues: CASSQDIRLAGGNEQFF. DNA for the CDR3: TGTGCCAGCAGCCAAGATATAAGACTAGCGGGGGGGAATGAGCAGTTCTTC.